This TCR beta chain is drawn from a study of blood T cell repertoires in COVID-19 (dated by TCRdb to 2018 to 2021). At the level of the whole study: The collaborator samples originated in the United States, Italy and Spain and spanned the acute and convalescent phases of COVID-19. The material from the prospective study consisted of cDNA or gDNA derived from T cells, B-cell-depleted T cells, or PBMCs. Deeply sampled blood TCRbeta repertoires from subjects exposed to, actively infected with, or recovered from COVID-19 were included in the dataset. The repertoires were released in a freely available public database intended as a resource for research on the immune response to SARS-CoV-2. The samples were drawn from the first 160 participants of the ongoing ImmuneRACE study and from 1,254 subjects provided by 6 global collaborators. The sample metadata nearly always contained a de-identified subject ID, COVID-19 status, age in years and sex. HLA class I and class II types, where available, came from metadata supplied by the sample provider rather than from assay-based typing.

TCRbeta CDR3 regions were amplified from genomic DNA using the immunoSEQ Assay, a bias-controlled multiplex PCR. The authors processed their data as follows. Nucleated cell counts per sample were estimated from amplification of reference gene primers within the assay. Sequence reads were collapsed and filtered to measure the absolute abundance of every unique TCRbeta CDR3 rearrangement. For each sample, productive Simpson clonality was calculated by taking the square root of Simpson's diversity index across productive rearrangements. TCRdb obtained this table from immuneACCESS and retained in-frame rearrangements with V and J assigned. These tables miss some clones; where compared with another copy, unresolved V genes account for less than half of the shortfall, and the remainder is unexplained. V and J calls and clone size are those listed in that table; D and trimming were worked out from the DNA. Present in this sample are more than 350,000 clones, 87% of which were seen just once. The leading ten clones occupy about 10% of the sample.

What the study reported, not specific to this receptor: How much clinical and demographic metadata was included differed by source and by participant, and the metadata was provided uncurated.

At one collaborating source in Seattle, patients were enrolled during active infection and were followed longitudinally through the course of disease. Collaborating institutions collected whole blood in K2EDTA tubes following their own protocols. For TCRbeta analysis, collaborators shipped samples in one of three forms: frozen whole blood, isolated PBMCs, or DNA extracted from either of those sample types. With regard to this clone: What this receptor recognizes is not known. One junction end does not reproduce the germline sequence, and a read error may be involved.

CDR1 SEHNR and CDR2 FQNEAQ are derived from the germline V gene (reference sequence). Counted from cysteine to phenylalanine, this CDR3 has 11 amino acids. Only the CDR3 region is kept as DNA, spanning 33 bases read in frame from base 1. The V and J segments used are TRBV7-9 and TRBJ2-3; matching of 6 bases hints at TRBD2 as the D gene. The TCR was taken from a woman aged 25 to 39 with COVID-19, enrolled during active disease. Sequenced material: peripheral blood. The DNA sequence is as follows: TGTGCCAGCAGCTTAGGGCGGGGTTGGAATTTT. Translated, this gives CASSLGRGWNF.